This TCR beta chain was found in a study of blood T cell repertoires in COVID-19. Study in general: Sample material is recorded as cDNA or gDNA derived from T cells, B-cell-depleted T cells, or PBMCs.

Authors' processing steps: Reference gene primer amplification in the assay estimated nucleated cell counts. Profiling relied on immunoSEQ multiplex PCR, and the TCRdb table lists in-frame clones only, not all of them. From that table come the V and J calls and clone size; the DNA was used to work out D and trimming. The sample consists of about 330,000 clones, more than 85% of them appearing once. Researchers sorted participants into cohorts using their self-reported clinical history. This CDR3 region has 14 residues. The V gene lost 0 bases and the J gene lost 7 bases, with 10 bases spanning the gap. Germline V gene sequence: CDR1 MNHEY, CDR2 SMNVEV (reference sequence).

The TCR comes from a woman between 25 and 40 years old who had recovered from COVID-19. Sequencing input: PBMCs or T cells enriched from blood (not recorded which). The V call is TRBV27, the J call TRBJ1-5, with a tentative D call TRBD1 (6 bases). CDR3 amino acids: CASSLSGGIQPQHF. The CDR3, as DNA: TGTGCCAGCAGTTTATCAGGGGGTATCCAGCCCCAGCATTTT.